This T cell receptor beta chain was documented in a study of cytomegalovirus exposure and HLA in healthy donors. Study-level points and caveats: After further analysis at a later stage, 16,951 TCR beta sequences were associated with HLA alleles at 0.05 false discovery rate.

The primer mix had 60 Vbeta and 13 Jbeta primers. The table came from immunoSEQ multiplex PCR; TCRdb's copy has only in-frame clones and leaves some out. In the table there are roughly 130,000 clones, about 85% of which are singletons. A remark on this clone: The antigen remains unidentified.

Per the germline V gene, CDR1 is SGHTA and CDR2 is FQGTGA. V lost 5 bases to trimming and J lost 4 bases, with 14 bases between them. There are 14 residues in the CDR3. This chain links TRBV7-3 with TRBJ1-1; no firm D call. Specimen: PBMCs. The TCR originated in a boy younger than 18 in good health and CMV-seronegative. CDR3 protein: CASSLGGSATEAFF. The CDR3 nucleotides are TGTGCCAGCAGCCTAGGAGGGTCGGCCACTGAAGCTTTCTTT. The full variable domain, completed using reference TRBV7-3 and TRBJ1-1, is GAGVSQTPSNKVTEKGKYVELRCDPISGHTALYWYRQSLGQGPEFLIYFQGTGAADDSGLPNDRFFAVRPEGSVSTLKIQRTERGDSAVYLCASSLGGSATEAFFGQGTRLTVV.